Listed below are T cell receptor beta chains from one sample, sequenced in a study of control samples from healthy donors and cancer patients. Sequenced by immunoSEQ multiplex PCR; TCRdb stores in-frame clones only, minus some. Here the sample spans some 150,000 clones, about nine tenths being singletons. Input material: blood. All receptors come from a woman aged 25-40 years in good health. Each CDR3 is given with its conserved first and last residue. A D gene is named only where the DNA matches it firmly. Where a row states a size, it is once, few, many or the class of an expanded clone; other rows omit it.

V gene	J gene	clone size	D gene	CDR3 protein	CDR3 DNA
TRBV27	TRBJ1-4	-	-	CASSPHGAGEKLFF	TGTGCCAGCAGTCCCCATGGGGCGGGGGAAAAACTGTTTTTT
TRBV28	TRBJ1-6	-	-	CASRRGLGGSPLHF	TGTGCCAGCAGGAGGGGACTGGGCGGCTCACCCCTCCACTTT
TRBV7-9	TRBJ2-1	-	-	CASSLVVRDEQFF	TGTGCCAGCAGCTTAGTGGTTCGGGATGAGCAGTTCTTC
TRBV5-4	TRBJ1-6	-	TRBD1	CASSLVGQGYNSPLHF	TGTGCCAGCAGCTTGGTGGGACAGGGATATAATTCACCCCTCCACTTT
TRBV7-9	TRBJ2-5	once	TRBD2	CASSPGTRGETQYF	TGTGCCAGCAGCCCCGGGACTAGGGGTGAGACCCAGTACTTC
TRBV27	TRBJ2-7	once	TRBD2	CASSWTSGGVYEQYF	TGTGCCAGCAGTTGGACTAGCGGGGGGGTCTACGAGCAGTACTTC
TRBV12-3/TRBV12-4	TRBJ1-5	-	-	CASSFSLNQPQHF	TGTGCCAGCAGTTTTTCCCTTAATCAGCCCCAGCATTTT
TRBV5-4	TRBJ2-3	-	TRBD2	CASSFGGGSTDTQYF	TGTGCCAGCAGCTTTGGGGGGGGTAGCACAGATACGCAGTATTTT
TRBV7-2	TRBJ2-1	-	-	CASSPPRGPYNEQFF	TGTGCCAGCAGCCCTCCCAGGGGCCCCTACAATGAGCAGTTCTTC
TRBV10-3	TRBJ1-6	-	-	CAISESMTTNSPLHF	TGTGCCATCAGTGAGTCGATGACAACTAATTCACCCCTCCACTTT
TRBV7-2	TRBJ1-1	-	-	CASSLSGRGTEAFF	TGTGCCAGCAGCTTATCGGGGCGGGGAACTGAAGCTTTCTTT
TRBV5-1	TRBJ2-7	-	TRBD1	CASSLGDRDSYEQYF	TGCGCCAGCAGCTTGGGGGACAGGGATTCCTACGAGCAGTACTTC
TRBV6-5	TRBJ2-6	-	-	CASSYGRDSGANVLTF	TGTGCCAGCAGTTACGGACGGGACTCTGGGGCCAACGTCCTGACTTTC
TRBV20-1	TRBJ2-7	-	-	CSASLFGEQYF	TGCAGTGCTAGTCTCTTCGGAGAGCAGTACTTC
TRBV18	TRBJ1-2	-	TRBD1	CASSPTGGGYTF	TGTGCCAGCTCACCAACAGGGGGTGGCTACACCTTC
TRBV19	TRBJ1-5	-	-	CASSIVGRAQPQHF	TGTGCCAGTAGTATAGTCGGGAGGGCCCAGCCCCAGCATTTT
TRBV24-1	TRBJ2-3	-	-	CATSDGAGRDTDTQYF	TGTGCCACCAGTGATGGGGCAGGGCGGGACACAGATACGCAGTATTTT
TRBV3-1/TRBV3-2	TRBJ1-1	-	-	CASSLQVTNTEAFF	TGTGCCAGCAGCCTACAGGTTACTAACACTGAAGCTTTCTTT
TRBV5-4	TRBJ2-2	once	-	CASSLDRGGNTGELFF	TGTGCCAGCAGCTTGGACAGGGGGGGGAACACCGGGGAGCTGTTTTTT
TRBV23-1	TRBJ2-5	-	TRBD1	CASSQRQGETQYF	TGCGCCAGCAGTCAACGACAGGGTGAGACCCAGTACTTC
TRBV11-2	TRBJ1-4	-	-	CASSLGGRANEKLFF	TGTGCCAGCAGCTTAGGAGGGAGGGCTAATGAAAAACTGTTTTTT
TRBV6-1	TRBJ1-1	-	-	CASSDQATSTEAFF	TGTGCCAGCAGTGACCAGGCCACGAGCACTGAAGCTTTCTTT
TRBV24-1	TRBJ2-7	-	TRBD2	CATSDASGSYEQYF	TGTGCCACCAGTGATGCTAGCGGGAGTTACGAGCAGTACTTC
TRBV2	TRBJ1-1	-	-	CASRRDLNTEAFF	TGTGCCAGCAGGAGGGACTTGAACACTGAAGCTTTCTTT
TRBV5-5	TRBJ2-3	-	-	CASSVGSRTDTQYF	TGTGCCAGCAGCGTCGGTTCCCGCACAGATACGCAGTATTTT
TRBV6-6	TRBJ2-2	-	-	CASRGTSNTGELFF	TGTGCCAGCAGGGGTACTAGTAACACCGGGGAGCTGTTTTTT
TRBV14	TRBJ2-4	-	-	CASSQAGVAKNIQYF	TGTGCCAGCAGCCAAGCTGGGGTAGCCAAAAACATTCAGTACTTC
TRBV7-9	TRBJ1-1	few	-	CASSPRGTEAFF	TGTGCCAGCAGCCCCCGAGGCACTGAAGCTTTCTTT
TRBV27	TRBJ1-3	-	-	CASSLGSGNTIYF	TGTGCCAGCAGTTTGGGCTCTGGAAACACCATATATTTT
TRBV11-2	TRBJ1-1	once	-	CASSLVGQGGNTEAFF	TGTGCCAGCAGCTTAGTGGGCCAGGGTGGGAACACTGAAGCTTTCTTT
TRBV11-2	TRBJ2-7	-	-	CASSLGQNYEQYF	TGTGCCAGCAGCTTAGGACAGAACTACGAGCAGTACTTC